These T cell receptor beta chains were read from a single sample in a study of regulatory T cells in long-lasting Graves disease. TCRdb analysed the multiplex PCR reads with MiXCR anew, one entry per CDR3 protein. The sample includes roughly 500,000 distinct CDR3 sequences, roughly 13% seen only once; the top ten take under 10%. These data were likewise used in another study, on T cells in Graves' hyperthyroidism and ophthalmopathy.

The material was peripheral blood mononuclear cells (PBMCs), obtained at new diagnosis, from a patient treated with antithyroid drugs. All receptors come from a man under 40 with Graves disease. Both conserved end residues are part of each CDR3. D genes are given only for firm matches. Size values are once, few and many counts, or a class for expanded clones, and some rows have none.

v_gene	abundance	d_gene	j_gene	CDR3aa	CDR3nt
TRBV19	few	TRBD1	TRBJ2-5	CASSPRTGGWETQYF	TGTGCCAGTAGTCCAAGGACAGGGGGCTGGGAGACCCAGTACTTC
TRBV3-1	few	TRBD1	TRBJ2-5	CASSLPTGRETQYF	TGTGCCAGCAGCCTCCCGACAGGGCGGGAGACCCAGTACTTC
TRBV29-1	NA	NA	TRBJ2-7	CSVVGGDTYEQYF	TGCAGCGTAGTGGGGGGGGACACTTACGAGCAGTACTTC
TRBV5-1	NA	NA	TRBJ1-1	CASSLETREAFF	TGCGCCAGCAGCTTGGAGACACGGGAAGCTTTCTTT
TRBV20-1	NA	NA	TRBJ1-6	CSAPSTLPNSPLHF	TGCAGTGCCCCATCGACTCTTCCGAATTCACCCCTCCACTTT
TRBV5-1	NA	NA	TRBJ2-1	CASSRGGSSYNEQFF	TGTGCCAGCAGTCGTGGGGGGAGCTCCTACAATGAGCAGTTCTTC
TRBV24-1	many	TRBD1	TRBJ2-3	CATSDSRQGSDTQYF	TGTGCCACCAGTGATTCACGACAGGGGTCAGATACGCAGTATTTT
TRBV11-2	NA	TRBD2	TRBJ2-4	CASSLGALYRREGPDIQYF	TGTGCCAGCAGCTTAGGGGCCCTTTATAGGCGGGAGGGCCCGGACATTCAGTACTTC
TRBV28	NA	NA	TRBJ1-4	CASSPGWTNEKLFF	TGTGCCAGCAGTCCCGGGTGGACTAATGAAAAACTGTTTTTT
TRBV6-1	NA	NA	TRBJ2-3	CASRAPSGTDTQYF	TGTGCCAGCAGAGCGCCAAGCGGCACAGATACGCAGTATTTT
TRBV20-1	NA	NA	TRBJ2-3	CSGWAGDTQYF	TGCAGTGGGTGGGCAGGGGATACGCAGTATTTT
TRBV20-1	NA	NA	TRBJ2-7	CSVLAPDRQAPNEQYF	TGCAGCGTACTCGCCCCTGACAGACAGGCCCCTAACGAGCAGTACTTC
TRBV3-1	many	TRBD1	TRBJ2-3	CASSLRDSGTDTQYF	TGTGCCAGCAGCCTTCGGGACAGCGGCACAGATACGCAGTATTTT
TRBV15	many	NA	TRBJ2-1	CATSRDSNEQFF	TGTGCCACCAGCAGAGACAGCAATGAGCAGTTCTTC
TRBV7-2	NA	TRBD1	TRBJ2-2	CASSPRTGGRGGELFF	TGTGCCAGCAGCCCTCGGACAGGGGGCAGGGGCGGGGAGCTGTTTTTT
TRBV2	many	TRBD1	TRBJ2-1	CASSEKGTGGKMRNEQFF	TGTGCCAGCAGTGAAAAAGGGACAGGGGGCAAGATGAGGAATGAGCAGTTCTTC
TRBV5-1	NA	NA	TRBJ2-7	CASSLDGSIYEQYF	TGCGCCAGCAGCTTGGACGGGAGTATCTACGAGCAGTACTTC
TRBV20-1	many	TRBD2	TRBJ2-7	CSGAGQREGFHEQYF	TGCAGTGGGGCGGGCCAGCGGGAGGGATTCCACGAGCAGTACTTC
TRBV11-2	many	TRBD2	TRBJ2-1	CASSFFGTSGRASYNEQFF	TGTGCCAGCAGCTTCTTCGGGACTAGCGGGAGGGCATCCTACAATGAGCAGTTCTTC
TRBV10-3	many	NA	TRBJ2-7	CAISPSTTVGLYEQYF	TGTGCCATCAGCCCCTCGACTACCGTCGGCCTCTACGAGCAGTACTTC
TRBV20-1	NA	TRBD2	TRBJ2-1	CSARDPGGRNYNEQFF	TGCAGTGCTAGAGATCCAGGCGGGAGGAACTACAATGAGCAGTTCTTC
TRBV27	many	TRBD2	TRBJ2-2	CASSPQGLAGIDTGELFF	TGTGCCAGCAGTCCTCAAGGACTAGCGGGAATCGACACCGGGGAGCTGTTTTTT
TRBV20-1	many	NA	TRBJ1-1	CSGGDNGRIKGAFF	TGCAGTGGAGGAGACAATGGCAGAATCAAGGGAGCTTTCTTT
TRBV20-1	many	TRBD2	TRBJ2-1	CSAWTSGPYNEQFF	TGCAGTGCGTGGACTAGCGGTCCCTACAATGAGCAGTTCTTC
TRBV29-1	NA	NA	TRBJ1-3	CSVWSGTPGNTIYF	TGCAGCGTTTGGTCCGGGACACCCGGAAACACCATATATTTT
TRBV20-1	many	NA	TRBJ2-7	CSALRRGYEQYF	TGCAGTGCCTTGAGGAGGGGTTACGAGCAGTACTTC
TRBV19	few	NA	TRBJ2-7	CASSIRPKSSYEQYF	TGTGCCAGTAGTATACGGCCGAAAAGCTCCTACGAGCAGTACTTC
TRBV30	few	NA	TRBJ2-1	CAWSDGSSSYNEQFF	TGTGCCTGGAGTGATGGGTCGAGCTCCTACAATGAGCAGTTCTTC
TRBV19	NA	NA	TRBJ2-5	CASREAGGVQTQYF	TGTGCCAGTAGGGAGGCTGGGGGTGTCCAGACCCAGTACTTC
TRBV15	NA	NA	TRBJ1-5	CATSRQTNQPQHF	TGTGCCACCTCGCGACAGACCAATCAGCCCCAGCATTTT
TRBV11-1	NA	TRBD2	TRBJ2-1	CASSFGTSNEQFF	TGCGCCAGCAGCTTTGGGACTAGCAATGAGCAGTTCTTC
TRBV11-3	many	TRBD2	TRBJ2-3	CASSLGLAAPGTQYF	TGTGCCAGCAGCTTAGGTCTAGCGGCCCCCGGTACGCAGTATTTT
TRBV2	many	TRBD2	TRBJ2-1	CASTPTGRLAGVNEQFF	TGTGCCAGCACCCCAACCGGTAGGTTAGCGGGAGTCAATGAGCAGTTCTTC
TRBV12-3/TRBV12-4	many	TRBD1	TRBJ1-2	CASRLGQGYTF	TGTGCCAGCAGGCTGGGACAGGGCTACACCTTC
TRBV5-1	NA	TRBD1	TRBJ1-4	CASSAGGPSEKLFF	TGCGCCAGCAGCGCAGGGGGCCCTAGTGAAAAACTGTTTTTT
TRBV6-1	few	NA	TRBJ2-2	CASRKGVGELFF	TGTGCCAGCAGGAAAGGGGTCGGGGAGCTGTTTTTT
TRBV12-3/TRBV12-4	many	NA	TRBJ1-2	CASTSAASYGYTF	TGTGCCAGCACCTCCGCGGCCAGCTATGGCTACACCTTC
TRBV18	many	NA	TRBJ2-3	CASSSNQGSTQYF	TGTGCCAGCTCATCAAATCAGGGGAGTACGCAGTATTTT
TRBV18	many	NA	TRBJ2-1	CASSPNAYNEQFF	TGCGCCAGCAGCCCAAACGCCTACAATGAGCAGTTCTTC
TRBV20-1	few	TRBD1	TRBJ2-5	CSASGIRSRDRVQETQYF	TGCAGTGCTAGTGGCATCCGTAGTAGGGACAGGGTTCAAGAGACCCAGTACTTC
TRBV6-2/TRBV6-3	many	NA	TRBJ1-1	CASSQERGNTEAFF	TGTGCCAGCAGTCAGGAAAGAGGGAACACTGAAGCTTTCTTT
TRBV30	NA	TRBD1	TRBJ1-3	CAWGDRGGNTVYF	TGTGCCTGGGGGGACAGGGGAGGAAACACCGTATATTTT
TRBV7-9	NA	NA	TRBJ1-3	CASSELGGVGSGNTIYF	TGTGCCAGCAGCGAGCTCGGGGGTGTGGGCTCTGGAAACACCATATATTTT
TRBV11-2	many	TRBD1	TRBJ2-5	CASSPGDRVDETQYF	TGTGCCAGCAGCCCAGGCGACAGGGTTGATGAGACCCAGTACTTC
TRBV10-2	few	NA	TRBJ1-2	CATYLGGGYTF	TGCGCCACTTACTTAGGGGGGGGCTACACCTTC
TRBV5-5	NA	TRBD2	TRBJ2-2	CASSLAPTSVDGELFF	TGTGCCAGCAGCTTGGCCCCGACTAGCGTGGACGGGGAGCTGTTTTTT
TRBV27	many	NA	TRBJ2-5	CASSFFREPLQETQYF	TGTGCCAGCAGTTTTTTCAGGGAACCCCTCCAAGAGACCCAGTACTTC
TRBV29-1	many	TRBD2	TRBJ2-1	CSGVAGGYSEQFF	TGCAGCGGCGTAGCGGGAGGTTACAGTGAGCAGTTCTTC
TRBV19	NA	NA	TRBJ1-1	CASSIASGQTEAFF	TGTGCCAGTAGTATAGCATCAGGGCAGACTGAAGCTTTCTTT
TRBV4-1	NA	NA	TRBJ2-1	CASSRVSGGVYNEQFF	TGCGCCAGCAGCCGAGTTAGCGGAGGCGTCTACAATGAGCAGTTCTTC
TRBV15	many	NA	TRBJ1-1	CATSRGTANTEAFF	TGTGCCACCAGCAGAGGGACGGCTAACACTGAAGCTTTCTTT